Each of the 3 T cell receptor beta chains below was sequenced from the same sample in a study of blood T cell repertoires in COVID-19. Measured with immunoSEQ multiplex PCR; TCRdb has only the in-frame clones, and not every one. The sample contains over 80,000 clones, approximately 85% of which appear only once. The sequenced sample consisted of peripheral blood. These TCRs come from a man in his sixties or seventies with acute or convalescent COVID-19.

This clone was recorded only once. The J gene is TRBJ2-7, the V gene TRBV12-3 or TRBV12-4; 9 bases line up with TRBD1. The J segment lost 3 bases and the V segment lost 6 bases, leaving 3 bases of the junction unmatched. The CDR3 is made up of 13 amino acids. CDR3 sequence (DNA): TGTGCCAGCAGCCGGGACAGGGACTACGAGCAGTACTTC. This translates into CASSRDRDYEQYF.

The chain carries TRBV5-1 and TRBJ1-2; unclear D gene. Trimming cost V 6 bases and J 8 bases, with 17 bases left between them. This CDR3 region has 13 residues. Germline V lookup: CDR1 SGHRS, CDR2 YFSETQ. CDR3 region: CASTSEGFFGYTF. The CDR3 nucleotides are TGCGCCAGCACCTCCGAGGGTTTCTTCGGCTACACCTTC.

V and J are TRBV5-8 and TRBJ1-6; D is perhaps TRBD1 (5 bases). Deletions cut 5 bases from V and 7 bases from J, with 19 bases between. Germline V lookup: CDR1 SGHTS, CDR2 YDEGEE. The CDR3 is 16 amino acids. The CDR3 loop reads CASSYSTKGRNSPLHF. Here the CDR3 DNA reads TGTGCCAGCAGTTACTCCACGAAGGGGCGAAATTCACCCCTCCACTTT.